Following are 5 T cell receptor beta chains from one sample sequenced in a study of cytomegalovirus exposure and HLA in healthy donors. The study ran its PCR with 60 Vbeta and 13 Jbeta primers. Data came from immunoSEQ multiplex PCR; TCRdb stores just in-frame clones and leaves some out. The sample includes 150,000 to 200,000 clones, around 80% of them seen just once. The source material was PBMCs. Receptors originate from a woman aged 35 to 49 in good health and CMV-seronegative.

The rearrangement joins TRBV5-1 to TRBJ1-2, with TRBD1 as a possible D gene (5 bases). This CDR3 has 15 amino acids. V was cut by 2 bases and J by 10 bases, with 21 bases left in between. Germline CDR1 and CDR2: SGHRS and YFSETQ. CDR3 bases: TGCGCCAGCAGCTTTGGACCCGGCCAGGGAGGATTCTACACCTTC. This encodes CASSFGPGQGGFYTF. The full variable domain, its missing parts supplied by reference TRBV5-1 and TRBJ1-2, is KAGVTQTPRYLIKTRGQQVTLSCSPISGHRSVSWYQQTPGQGLQFLFEYFSETQRNKGNFPGRFSGRQFSNSRSEMNVSTLELGDSALYLCASSFGPGQGGFYTFGSGTRLTVV.

V is TRBV19 and J is TRBJ1-1, with TRBD1 matching over 7 bases. The germline gives CDR1 LNHDA, CDR2 SQIVND (reference sequence). The CDR3 runs to 17 residues. Losses at the gene ends were 5 bases for V and 4 bases for J; bases not matched to a gene: 16. The CDR3 coding sequence is TGTGCCAGTAGTGCGACAGGGATGGGGTTTATGCCCACTGAAGCTTTCTTT. Its translation: CASSATGMGFMPTEAFF.

The CDR3 coding sequence is TGTGCCAGCCTCGACAGGGGAAGGAGCAGCAATCAGCCCCAGCATTTT. Translated, it gives CASLDRGRSSNQPQHF. The V call is TRBV19, the J call TRBJ1-5; TRBD1 matches at 8 bases. Germline V gives CDR1 LNHDA, CDR2 SQIVND (reference sequence). The CDR3 has 16 amino acids. V lost 9 bases to trimming and J lost 1 base; unmatched junction nucleotides: 11.

This clone came up a few times. The chain has TRBV20-1 and TRBJ1-2, with unresolved D. The length of the CDR3 is 11 residues. Trimming took 1 base from V and 4 from J, leaving 4 bases between them. Germline loops: CDR1 DFQATT, CDR2 SNEGSKA (reference sequence). CDR3 sequence: CSARAGYGYTF. In nucleotides, the CDR3 is TGCAGTGCTAGAGCGGGCTATGGCTACACCTTC.

J is TRBJ2-1 and V is TRBV11-2; 7 nucleotides line up with TRBD2. V lost 1 base to trimming and J lost 6 bases; unmatched junction nucleotides: 3. CDR1 SGHAT and CDR2 FQNNGV come from the germline V gene. This CDR3 region has 14 residues. DNA for the CDR3: TGTGCCAGCAGCTTAGTGGGACTATTCAATGAGCAGTTCTTC. It translates to CASSLVGLFNEQFF.